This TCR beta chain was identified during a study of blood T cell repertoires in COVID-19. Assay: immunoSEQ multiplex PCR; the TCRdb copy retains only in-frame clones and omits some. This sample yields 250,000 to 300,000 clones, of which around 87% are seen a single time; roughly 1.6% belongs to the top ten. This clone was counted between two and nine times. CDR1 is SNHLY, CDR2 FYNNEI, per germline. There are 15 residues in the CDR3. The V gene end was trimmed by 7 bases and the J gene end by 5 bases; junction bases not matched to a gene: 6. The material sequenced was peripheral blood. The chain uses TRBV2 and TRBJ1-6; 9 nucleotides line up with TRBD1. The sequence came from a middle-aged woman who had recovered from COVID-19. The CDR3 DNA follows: TGTGCCAGCAAGCCAACAGGGGGCAATAATTCACCCCTCCACTTT. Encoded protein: CASKPTGGNNSPLHF.